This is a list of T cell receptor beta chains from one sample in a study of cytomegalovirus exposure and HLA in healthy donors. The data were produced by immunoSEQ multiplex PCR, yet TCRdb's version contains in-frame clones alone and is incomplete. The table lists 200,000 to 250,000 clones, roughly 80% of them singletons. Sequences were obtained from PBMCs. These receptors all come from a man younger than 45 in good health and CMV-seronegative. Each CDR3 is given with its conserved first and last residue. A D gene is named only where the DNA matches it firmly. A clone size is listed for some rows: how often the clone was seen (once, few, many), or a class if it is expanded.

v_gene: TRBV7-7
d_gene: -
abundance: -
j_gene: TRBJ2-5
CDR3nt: TGTGCTAGCAGCTTTCAATGGGGGGGCCTGGAGACCCAGTACTTC
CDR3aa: CASSFQWGGLETQYF

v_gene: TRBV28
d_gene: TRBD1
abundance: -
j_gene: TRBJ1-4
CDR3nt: TGTGCCAGCAGCTCCGGGACAGGGGGAAAGGAAAAACTGTTTTTT
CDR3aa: CASSSGTGGKEKLFF

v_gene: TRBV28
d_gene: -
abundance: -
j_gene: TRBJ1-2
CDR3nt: TGTGCCAGCAGTTTGGGCAGGGCCACTGGCTACACCTTC
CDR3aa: CASSLGRATGYTF

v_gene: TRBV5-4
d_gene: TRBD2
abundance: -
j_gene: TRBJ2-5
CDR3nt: TGTGCCAGCAGCCTAGATCAAGTCCTAGCGGGGCAAGAGACCCAGTACTTC
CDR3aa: CASSLDQVLAGQETQYF

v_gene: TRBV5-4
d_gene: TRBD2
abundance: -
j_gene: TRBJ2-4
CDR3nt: TGTGCCAGCAGCTTGGAAACACTAGCGGGGGGGAAGGGAAACATTCAGTACTTC
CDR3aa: CASSLETLAGGKGNIQYF

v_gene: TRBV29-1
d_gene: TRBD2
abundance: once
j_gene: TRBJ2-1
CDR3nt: TGCAGCGTTGGCCCTGTACTAGCGGGGGGGCAGCAGTTCTTC
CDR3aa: CSVGPVLAGGQQFF

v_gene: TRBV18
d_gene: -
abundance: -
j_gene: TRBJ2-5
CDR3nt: TGTGCCAGCTCGCCTACCAGGCAAGAGACCCAGTACTTC
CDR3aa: CASSPTRQETQYF

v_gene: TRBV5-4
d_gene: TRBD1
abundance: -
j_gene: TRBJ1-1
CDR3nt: TGTGCCAGCAGCTACCCTGGACAGGGAGGGACTGAAGCTTTCTTT
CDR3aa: CASSYPGQGGTEAFF

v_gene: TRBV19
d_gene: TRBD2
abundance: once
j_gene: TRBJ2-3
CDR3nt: TGTGCCAGTAGAGGACTAGCGGGGGGGGAAGATACGCAGTATTTT
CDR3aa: CASRGLAGGEDTQYF

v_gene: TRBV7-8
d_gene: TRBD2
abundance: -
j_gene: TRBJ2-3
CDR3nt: TGTGCCAGCAGCTCGACTAGCGGGGGGGTGGGTACGCAGTATTTT
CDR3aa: CASSSTSGGVGTQYF

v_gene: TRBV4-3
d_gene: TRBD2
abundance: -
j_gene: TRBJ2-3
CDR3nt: TGCGCCAGCAGCCAATACTCGGGGGGAGATACGCAGTATTTT
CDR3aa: CASSQYSGGDTQYF

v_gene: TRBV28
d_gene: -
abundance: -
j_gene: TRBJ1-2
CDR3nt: TGTGCCAGCAGTTTAGACGGACAATATGGCTACACCTTC
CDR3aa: CASSLDGQYGYTF

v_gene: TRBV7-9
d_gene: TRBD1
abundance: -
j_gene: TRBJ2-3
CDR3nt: TGTGCCAGCAGCTTAGCCGGGACAGCGACAGATACGCAGTATTTT
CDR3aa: CASSLAGTATDTQYF

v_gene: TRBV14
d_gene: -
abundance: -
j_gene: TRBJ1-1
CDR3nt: TGTGCCAGCAGCCAAGCGGGGATGAACACTGAAGCTTTCTTT
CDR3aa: CASSQAGMNTEAFF

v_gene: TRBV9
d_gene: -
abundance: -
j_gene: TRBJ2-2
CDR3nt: TGTGCCAGCAGCGTAGGGGGCGCGAACACCGGGGAGCTGTTTTTT
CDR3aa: CASSVGGANTGELFF

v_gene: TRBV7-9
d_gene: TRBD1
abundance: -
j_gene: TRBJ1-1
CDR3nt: TGTGCCAGCGGTTGGGACAAAGACAGGGGGCTCGGAACTGAAGCTTTCTTT
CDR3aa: CASGWDKDRGLGTEAFF

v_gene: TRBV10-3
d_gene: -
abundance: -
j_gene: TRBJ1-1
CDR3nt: TGTGCCATCAGTGCAACGGACACTGAAGCTTTCTTT
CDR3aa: CAISATDTEAFF

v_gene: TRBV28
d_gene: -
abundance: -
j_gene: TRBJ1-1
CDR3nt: TGTGCCAGCAGTTTCCGGGGGACCACTGAAGCTTTCTTT
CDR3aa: CASSFRGTTEAFF

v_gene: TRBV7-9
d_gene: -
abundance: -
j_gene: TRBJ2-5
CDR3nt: TGTGCCAGCAGCTTAGGGAGCCACCAAGAGACCCAGTACTTC
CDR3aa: CASSLGSHQETQYF

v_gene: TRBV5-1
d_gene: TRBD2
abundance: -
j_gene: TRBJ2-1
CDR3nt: TGCGCCAGCAGCTTGGGTAGCGGGGGGTACAATGAGCAGTTCTTC
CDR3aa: CASSLGSGGYNEQFF

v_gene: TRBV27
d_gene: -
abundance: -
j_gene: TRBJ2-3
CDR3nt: TGTGCCAGCAGTTTAAGAAGGGGCCAAAAATATACAGATACGCAGTATTTT
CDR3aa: CASSLRRGQKYTDTQYF

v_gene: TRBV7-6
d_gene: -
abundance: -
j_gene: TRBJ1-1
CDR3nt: TGTGCCAGCAGCTTAGGTATGAACACTGAAGCTTTCTTT
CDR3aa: CASSLGMNTEAFF

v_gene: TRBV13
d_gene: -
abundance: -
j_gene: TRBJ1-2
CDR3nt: TGTGCCAGCAGCTTAGGGAGGGACTATGGCTACACCTTC
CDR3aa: CASSLGRDYGYTF

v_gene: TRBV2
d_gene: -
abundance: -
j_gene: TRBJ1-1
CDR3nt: TGTGCCAGCAGCCTCAGAGAAGGGGTTGGTACTGAAGCTTTCTTT
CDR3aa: CASSLREGVGTEAFF

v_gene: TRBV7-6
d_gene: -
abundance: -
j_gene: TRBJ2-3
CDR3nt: TGTGCCAGCAGGTCAGAGGGAGATACGCAGTATTTT
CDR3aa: CASRSEGDTQYF

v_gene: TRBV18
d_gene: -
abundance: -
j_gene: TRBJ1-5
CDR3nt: TGTGCCAGCTCACCTTTCCGGGCCCCAGGGAGCAATCAGCCCCAGCATTTT
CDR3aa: CASSPFRAPGSNQPQHF

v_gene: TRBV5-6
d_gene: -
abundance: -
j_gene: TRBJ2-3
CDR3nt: TGTGCCAGCAGCTTGAGGATGGACTATATGCGGGATACGCAGTATTTT
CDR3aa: CASSLRMDYMRDTQYF

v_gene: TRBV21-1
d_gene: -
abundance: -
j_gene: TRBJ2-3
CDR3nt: TGTGCCAGCCGGGTCTGGCGGGGTGGCACAGATACGCAGTATTTT
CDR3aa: CASRVWRGGTDTQYF

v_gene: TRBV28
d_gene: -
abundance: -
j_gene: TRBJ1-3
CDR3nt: TGTGCCACCAGGTTCTACTCTGGAAACACCATATATTTT
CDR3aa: CATRFYSGNTIYF

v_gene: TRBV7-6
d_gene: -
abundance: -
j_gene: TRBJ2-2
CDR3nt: TGTGCCAGCAGCTCCGTCGGGGTTGTTGGTGCCGGGGAGCTGTTTTTT
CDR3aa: CASSSVGVVGAGELFF

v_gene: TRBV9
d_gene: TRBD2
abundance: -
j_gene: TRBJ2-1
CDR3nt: TGTGCCAGCAGCGACCAGACTAGCGGGTTGGACAATGAGCAGTTCTTC
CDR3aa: CASSDQTSGLDNEQFF

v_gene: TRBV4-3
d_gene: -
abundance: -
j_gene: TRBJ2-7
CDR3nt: TGCGCCAGCAGCCAAGACGTAATAATGGGCCTCGACGAGCAGTACTTC
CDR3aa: CASSQDVIMGLDEQYF

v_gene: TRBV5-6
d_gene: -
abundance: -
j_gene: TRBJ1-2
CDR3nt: TGTGCCAGCACCATCCATGACTATGGCTACACCTTC
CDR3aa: CASTIHDYGYTF

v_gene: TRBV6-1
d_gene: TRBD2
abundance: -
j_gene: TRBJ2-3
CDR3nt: TGTGCCAGCAGTGCTACTAGCGGGGCCTACACAGATACGCAGTATTTT
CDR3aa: CASSATSGAYTDTQYF

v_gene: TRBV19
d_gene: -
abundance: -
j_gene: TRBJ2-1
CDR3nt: TGTGCCAGTAGCTTCCTTGGCCCGGAGCAGTTCTTC
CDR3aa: CASSFLGPEQFF

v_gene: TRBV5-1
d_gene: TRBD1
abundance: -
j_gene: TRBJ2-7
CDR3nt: TGCGCCAGCAGCTTGGTTTCCGGGACAGGGTCATACGAGCAGTACTTC
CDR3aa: CASSLVSGTGSYEQYF

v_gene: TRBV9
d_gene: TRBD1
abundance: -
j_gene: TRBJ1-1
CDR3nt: TGTGCCAGCAGCCCTATGGACAGGGAAAGGGAAGCTTTCTTT
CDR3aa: CASSPMDREREAFF

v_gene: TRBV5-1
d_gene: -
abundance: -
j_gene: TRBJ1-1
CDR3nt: TGCGCCAGTTCATCGGCGGGGTCGAACACTGAAGCTTTCTTT
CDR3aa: CASSSAGSNTEAFF

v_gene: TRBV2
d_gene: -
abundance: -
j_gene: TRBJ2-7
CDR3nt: TGTGCCAGCAGACCTGACATCACCGAGCAGTACTTC
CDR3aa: CASRPDITEQYF

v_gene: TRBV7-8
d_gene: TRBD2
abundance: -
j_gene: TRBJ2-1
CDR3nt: TGTGCCAGCAGCTTAAGAGCGGGGGGGGGCAATGAGCAGTTCTTC
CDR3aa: CASSLRAGGGNEQFF

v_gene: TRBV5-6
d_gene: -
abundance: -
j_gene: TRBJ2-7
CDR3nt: TGTGCCAGCAGCTTGGCAGGGGGGCCCTACGAGCAGTACTTC
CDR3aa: CASSLAGGPYEQYF

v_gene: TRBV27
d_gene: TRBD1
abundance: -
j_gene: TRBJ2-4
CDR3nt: TGTGCCAGCAGTCCCGGGACAGGGGTTAACATTCAGTACTTC
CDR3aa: CASSPGTGVNIQYF

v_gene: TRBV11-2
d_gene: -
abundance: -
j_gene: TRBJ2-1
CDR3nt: TGTGCCAGCAGAATTCGGAGCCCTAGGTACAATGAGCAGTTCTTC
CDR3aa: CASRIRSPRYNEQFF

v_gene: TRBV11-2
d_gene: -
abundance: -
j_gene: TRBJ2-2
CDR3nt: TGTGCCAGCAGCCCAGGACGGACACTTAACACCGGGGAGCTGTTTTTT
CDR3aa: CASSPGRTLNTGELFF